This T cell receptor beta chain was profiled in a study of beta chain features in type 1 diabetes (dated by TCRdb to the late 2010s). Regarding the research as a whole: Mean age, gender distribution, total cell number and subset yield did not differ between patients and healthy donors. A total of 100 million to 110 million sorted cells were examined across all samples, and a strong correlation was observed between cell number per subset and RNA yield. In the study, recently diagnosed type 1 diabetes patients and matched healthy donors were compared on the TCRB repertoires of their sorted circulating CD4+ T cell subsets. Regulatory and stem cell-like memory subsets were obtained from only 8 patients and roughly eight healthy donors, while naive and central memory subsets were obtained from all 30 or so donors.

Each donor gave one peripheral blood draw, averaging approximately 120 mL, which was collected into heparinised tubes. Using a panel that included CD45RO, CCR7, CD25, CD127, CD95 and CD27, naive, central memory, regulatory and stem cell-like memory CD4+ T cells were sorted on a BD FACSAria II. Every sorted population had a purity above 98%. PBMCs were separated immediately by Lymphoprep density gradient centrifugation and were stained directly, without being cultured. So that batch effects would be minimized, each experiment stained and sorted samples in pairs, pairing one healthy donor with one patient. The junction carries 12 bases between V and J, which are trimmed by 3 bases and 4 bases respectively. The CDR3 numbers 13 residues from cysteine through phenylalanine. The sequence is cut down to CDR3 DNA, 39 bases in frame from base 1. From the germline V gene (reference sequence), CDR1 is GTSNPN and CDR2 is SVGIG.

All of the isolated RNA was reverse transcribed with the High Capacity cDNA Reverse Transcription Kit, so expressed TCRB transcripts were sequenced. Deep immunoSEQ sequencing was performed on naive, central memory and regulatory T cell samples, with an average of around 3.5 million total reads per sample. After sorted cells were lysed in RLT buffer, RNA was extracted with DNase-treated RNeasy Micro or Mini kits, with the choice depending on cell number. To prevent cross-contamination, every cell subset was processed on its own, while patient and healthy donor samples were processed together. The immunoSEQ multiplex PCR was used to amplify TCRB sequences from cDNA, generating 87-bp fragments that spanned the CDR3 region. Sequencing of the amplicons was performed on the Illumina HiSeq platform. As for the authors' bioinformatics: Synthetic template baselines were used to correct PCR bias computationally, reads within Hamming distance 2 were collapsed together, and singletons that could not be merged were discarded. Reads were aligned against IMGT so that V, D and J genes, CDR3 length and insertions or deletions at six rearrangement sites could be assigned. Within each subset, clonotype counts were normalized to the number of sorted cells before true diversity and Gini coefficients were calculated with the tcR R package. The overlap coefficient, calculated on TCRB nucleotide sequences, was used to quantify repertoire sharing. The source is immuneACCESS, and TCRdb retained only in-frame sequences with V and J called. Part of the clones is not carried over; for the studies checked, unresolved V genes explain less than half of this, and the remainder is unexplained. For V, J and clone size, that table is used; D and trimming come from the DNA. This sample comprises 60,000 or so clones, about 60% of them detected only once. The ten largest clonotypes hold 2.2% of the sample.

Broader findings and caveats from the paper: Because the HLA sub-analyses included only small numbers of individuals, any influence of HLA type on TCRB rearrangement was left unresolved. Shorter templates might have been favored by PCR, but patient and control samples were amplified and corrected together, so both groups would have been affected equally by any skew. Naive, central memory and regulatory TCRB repertoires appeared to be more similar among patients than among healthy donors. At VDJ recombination sites, patients with type 1 diabetes made fewer insertions and deleted more nucleotides, a pattern implying thymic rearrangement abnormalities. Because cDNA was sequenced instead of genomic DNA, highly expressing activated cells could be over-represented, though the groups showed no difference in activation or CD3 levels. A moderate but significant shortening of TCRB CDR3 length was observed in type 1 diabetes patients in all four CD4+ subsets.

About this clone itself: Which antigen it targets is not known. Base qualities are not recorded, but no much larger clone differs from it by a single base.

The rearrangement combines TRBV30 with TRBJ1-1; a tentative D match to TRBD1 spans 5 bases. This clonotype was obtained from a woman aged 18 to 35 in good health. Source material: Tregs from blood. Reading the label with the study, this specimen's cell subset or site is: regulatory CD4+ T cells. The base sequence is TGTGCCTGGAGATTTTGGGGGGGCACTGAAGCTTTCTTT. This encodes CAWRFWGGTEAFF.